These 19 T cell receptor beta chains were all obtained from the same sample, sequenced in a study of T cell changes during pregnancy in multiple sclerosis. Libraries were prepared by immunoSEQ multiplex PCR; TCRdb keeps only in-frame clonotypes and omits some of them. This table has 34,000 or so clones, 75% to 95% appearing once. The starting material was CD8+ T cells from peripheral blood mononuclear cells, obtained before pregnancy. These TCRs come from a female donor with multiple sclerosis, enrolled in a pregnancy study.

This rearrangement joins TRBV4-2 to TRBJ1-6; D call uncertain. The germline V and J ends were trimmed by 1 base and 6 bases, with 10 bases remaining between them. Germline V gives CDR1 LGHNA, CDR2 YNFKEQ. CDR3 size: 15 residues. DNA of the CDR3: TGTGCCAGCAGCCAAGTAGTGACACTTAATTCACCCCTCCACTTT. Translation: CASSQVVTLNSPLHF.

This rearrangement joins TRBV4-1 to TRBJ1-6; weak D call: TRBD1 (6 bases). CDR1 is MGHRA, CDR2 YSYEKL, per germline. Trimming stripped 0 bases from V and 9 bases from J, with 12 bases between. The CDR3 has 15 amino acids. The CDR3 spells CASSQEGAFSSPLHF. The CDR3 DNA reads TGCGCCAGCAGCCAAGAGGGGGCTTTTAGTTCACCCCTCCACTTT.

This clone was seen only once. This chain joins TRBV5-4 and TRBJ2-7; 9 bases line up with TRBD1. This CDR3 spans 14 amino acids. The J segment lost 4 bases and the V segment lost 0 bases, leaving 2 bases of the junction unmatched. The V gene's germline CDR1 is SGHNT and CDR2 YYREEE (reference sequence). The CDR3 nucleotides are TGTGCCAGCAGCTTGGGGACAGGGGTTTACGAGCAGTACTTC. Translated: CASSLGTGVYEQYF.

This chain links TRBV11-3 with TRBJ2-3; 7 nucleotides agree with TRBD2. Per germline, CDR1 SGHNT and CDR2 YENEEA. This CDR3 spans 16 amino acids. Losses at the gene ends were 5 bases for V and 3 bases for J; bases not matched to a gene: 11. The CDR3 sequence is CASSPRAGGLTDTQYF. The CDR3 nucleotides read TGTGCCAGCAGCCCGAGGGCCGGGGGGTTAACAGATACGCAGTATTTT.

V is TRBV6-1 and J is TRBJ2-1; the D gene is possibly TRBD2 (5 bases). Between the trimmed V and J ends, which lost 0 bases and 7 bases, there was a span of 10 bases. The CDR3 has 14 amino acids. CDR1 and CDR2 (germline): MNHNS, SASEGT. CDR3 in amino acids: CASSEALGRNEQFF. The DNA for the CDR3 is TGTGCCAGCAGTGAAGCACTAGGTCGGAATGAGCAGTTCTTC.

The genes are TRBV6-5 and TRBJ2-7, with a possible D match to TRBD2 (5 bases). Trimming removed 3 bases from V and 7 bases from J, with 16 bases in between. Germline lookup yields CDR1 MNHEY and CDR2 SVGAGI. The CDR3 consists of 14 residues. The CDR3 bases are TGTGCCAGCAGTTATTTTAGCCGGGGAGAAGAGCAGTACTTC. Its translation is CASSYFSRGEEQYF.

This chain's CDR3 is CASSYSHRVETQYF. Written as DNA, the CDR3 is TGTGCCAGCAGTTACTCGCACAGGGTTGAGACCCAGTACTTC. The V call is TRBV6-5, the J call TRBJ2-5, with TRBD1 as a possible D gene (6 bases). The length of the CDR3 is 14 residues. V was shortened by 0 bases and J by 5 bases, with 10 bases between the two germline ends. Germline V gives CDR1 MNHEY, CDR2 SVGAGI.

The rearrangement joins TRBV5-5 to TRBJ1-1; the D is unclear. The germline CDR1 and CDR2 sequences are SGHKS and YYEKEE (reference sequence). Trimming removed 2 bases at V and 6 bases at J, with 11 bases between. This CDR3 region has 13 residues. The CDR3 reads CASSFAQTPEAFF. DNA of the CDR3: TGTGCCAGCAGCTTCGCACAAACCCCTGAAGCTTTCTTT.

The chain carries TRBV4-2 and TRBJ2-2; TRBD2 aligns across 7 bases. V dropped 0 bases and J dropped 2; count of bases not matched to a gene: 9. The CDR3 sequence is 18 residues long. CDR1 and CDR2 (germline): LGHNA, YNFKEQ. In DNA form, the CDR3 reads TGTGCCAGCAGCCAAGAATGGCTCCTAGCGGCAAACACCGGGGAGCTGTTTTTT. Its protein product is CASSQEWLLAANTGELFF.

This rearrangement joins TRBV5-4 to TRBJ1-1; D unclear. This CDR3 spans 12 amino acids. Trimming stripped 4 bases from V and 1 base from J, with 5 bases between. Per the germline V gene, CDR1 is SGHNT and CDR2 is YYREEE (reference sequence). This CDR3 reads CASSIQNTEAFF. The CDR3 DNA sequence: TGTGCCAGCAGCATCCAGAACACTGAAGCTTTCTTT.

The chain combines TRBV7-9 with TRBJ2-7; the D is unclear. CDR1 and CDR2 (germline): SEHNR, FQNEAQ (reference sequence). Trimming pared 5 bases from V and 1 base from J, leaving 3 bases between. The CDR3 loop spans 11 amino acids. The CDR3 bases are TGTGCCAGCAGCCCATCCTACGAGCAGTACTTC. Its protein is CASSPSYEQYF.

This clone has only one observation. This chain uses TRBV7-8 with TRBJ2-2, with 7 nucleotides matching TRBD1. Germline V gives CDR1 SGHVS, CDR2 FQNEAQ. Unmatched junction bases numbered 11, after V lost 5 bases and J lost 5 bases. The CDR3 totals 16 residues. The CDR3 DNA sequence: TGTGCCAGCAGCCCAAGGACAGGAGAGGGGACCGGGGAGCTGTTTTTT. Its protein is CASSPRTGEGTGELFF.

This chain uses TRBV25-1 with TRBJ2-2; D may be TRBD1 (6 bases). The germline V and J ends were trimmed by 3 bases and 0 bases, with 14 bases remaining between them. Germline loops: CDR1 MGHDK, CDR2 SYGVNS. The CDR3 runs to 17 residues. CDR3 in DNA: TGTGCCAGCAGTGAGAGACAGGAGTATACGAACACCGGGGAGCTGTTTTTT. This codes for CASSERQEYTNTGELFF.

V is TRBV19 and J is TRBJ2-1; D possibly corresponds to TRBD1 (6 bases). Germline CDR1 LNHDA, CDR2 SQIVND (reference sequence). The CDR3 is 14 residues long. V was trimmed by 5 bases and J by 11 bases, leaving 19 bases between them. The CDR3, as DNA: TGTGCCAGTAGTCCCCGGGACACTTCTCCCAAGCAGTTCTTC. Translated, it gives CASSPRDTSPKQFF. The whole variable domain, remainder taken from reference TRBV19 and TRBJ2-1, is DGGITQSPKYLFRKEGQNVTLSCEQNLNHDAMYWYRQDPGQGLRLIYYSQIVNDFQKGDIAEGYSVSREKKESFPLTVTSAQKNPTAFYLCASSPRDTSPKQFFGPGTRLTVL.

This clone was counted a single time. The rearrangement links TRBV9 to TRBJ1-1; tentative D call: TRBD1 (6 bases). Per germline, CDR1 SGDLS and CDR2 YYNGEE. Trimming shortened V by 2 bases and J by 3 bases, and 17 bases separated the two germline ends. CDR3 length equals 16 residues. In nucleotides, the CDR3 is TGTGCCAGCAGCGTGGGGCAGGGGATAACTCACACTGAAGCTTTCTTT. Amino acid sequence: CASSVGQGITHTEAFF.

The chain employs TRBV7-9 and TRBJ2-7; TRBD1 matches at 7 bases. Trimming took 3 bases from V and 3 from J; bases not matched to a gene: 8. Germline V CDR1 and CDR2: SEHNR, FQNEAQ (reference sequence). This CDR3 has 15 residues. Here the CDR3 reads CASSFRDSEGYEQYF. In DNA form, the CDR3 reads TGTGCCAGCAGCTTCCGGGACAGTGAAGGCTACGAGCAGTACTTC.

This chain joins TRBV5-1 and TRBJ2-5; 7 bases agree with TRBD1. The DNA end is more similar to TRBJ2-7, so the J call may be wrong. The CDR3 has 14 residues. Germline V gene lookup returns CDR1 SGHRS and CDR2 YFSETQ. DNA for the CDR3: TGCGCCAGCAGAGAAAGACAGGGCCCAGACGAGCAGTACTTC. Amino acid sequence: CASRERQGPDEQYF.

This clone is medium-sized (0.01 to 0.1%) within its sample. The rearrangement joins TRBV2 to TRBJ2-7, with a possible D match to TRBD2 (6 bases). This CDR3 region has 13 residues. Germline CDR1 reads SNHLY; CDR2 reads FYNNEI. Trimming cost V 7 bases and J 1 base, with 11 bases left between them. As DNA, the CDR3 is TGTGCCAGCAACCGGGACTGGTCCTACGAGCAGTACTTC. Translated, it gives CASNRDWSYEQYF.

This chain links TRBV7-9 with TRBJ2-1, with 16 bases that match TRBD2. The CDR3 totals 17 residues. Germline V gene lookup returns CDR1 SEHNR and CDR2 FQNEAQ (reference sequence). J gave up 6 bases and V 7 bases, and 9 bases lay outside the gene matches. The CDR3 nucleotides read TGTGCCAGCACCCCGGGACTAGCGGGAGGGCCTGGCAATGAGCAGTTCTTC. It translates to CASTPGLAGGPGNEQFF.